This TCR beta chain was profiled in a study of blood T cell repertoires in COVID-19. Study overall: There were acute and convalescent COVID-19 samples, and they came from the United States, Italy and Spain. The analysed material was cDNA or gDNA that came from T cells, B-cell-depleted T cells, or PBMCs.

V trimming: 4 bases; J trimming: 0 bases; junction bases outside the gene matches: 6. The CDR3 is made up of 18 amino acids. Germline CDR1 and CDR2: SGDLS and YYNGEE. The authors' processing: It was from reference gene primer amplification that nucleated cell counts were estimated. Assay used: immunoSEQ multiplex PCR; TCRdb lists only in-frame clones, some missing. From that table come the V and J calls and clone size; the DNA was used to work out D and trimming. The sample contains 120,000 or so clones, approximately 90% of which appear only once. Sequenced sample: peripheral blood. The TCR originated in a human donor in a cohort sampled during active COVID-19. The V and J genes are TRBV9 and TRBJ2-2; 13 bases map to TRBD2. The CDR3 nucleotides read TGTGCCAGCAGCCTAAGGACTAGCGGGGGCCCGAACACCGGGGAGCTGTTTTTT. It specifies CASSLRTSGGPNTGELFF.